This entry is about one TCR beta chain. This entry comes from a study of blood T cell repertoires in COVID-19. About the research overall: The cDNA or gDNA used as material had been derived from T cells, B-cell-depleted T cells, or PBMCs.

Original analysis: Amplification with reference gene primers provided the estimates of nucleated cell counts. Generated by immunoSEQ multiplex PCR, the TCRdb table keeps only in-frame clones and is missing some. Clone size and the V and J calls come from that table; the DNA yielded D and trimming. Of about 290,000 clones listed, about 89% are singletons. The TCR comes from a woman aged 40 to 50 who had recovered from COVID-19. The specimen was peripheral blood.

CDR3 bases: TGTGCCACCAGTGATCCTCTCCGGACTGGTTCCACAGATACGCAGTATTTT. The encoded protein is CATSDPLRTGSTDTQYF. V usage is TRBV24-1 and J usage is TRBJ2-3; possibly TRBD2 for D (5 bases). In germline, CDR1 is KGHDR, CDR2 SFDVKD. Trimming pared 3 bases from V and 2 bases from J, leaving 17 bases between. The CDR3 consists of 17 residues.